This T cell receptor beta chain appears in the sequencing data of a study of T-cell reconstitution after alpha-beta-depleted transplantation in children. As regards this clonotype: What it binds is unknown.

Overall study results and limits: At one year after transplant, newly produced T cells mostly accounted for T-cell counts and diversity. Two months or so post-transplant, alpha-beta T cells reportedly derived from several hundred expanded graft clones. The study traced high day-60 TCRbeta diversity in some patients to surviving recipient T cells and thymic progenitors.

Unique molecular identifiers were incorporated when the TCRbeta library was constructed. TCRdb called the PCR reads again in MiXCR, with one record for every CDR3 protein. This sample has 350,000 to 500,000 distinct CDR3 sequences; roughly two fifths occur once, and the top ten carry 27%. Germline CDR1 and CDR2: SGHRS and YFSETQ. The CDR3 totals 14 residues. With 0 bases removed from V and 4 bases from J, the gap between germline ends came to 9 bases. The rearrangement links TRBV5-1 to TRBJ2-3; unclear D gene. The sample here was PBMCs, taken before TCRalphabeta/CD19-depleted stem cell transplant. This TCR was sampled from a girl between 2 and 10 years old with aplastic anemia, due to receive a stem cell transplant. The CDR3: CASSLAVASDTQYF. DNA of the CDR3: TGCGCCAGCAGCTTGGCCGTGGCTTCAGATACGCAGTATTTT.